The rows below give T cell receptor beta chains drawn from one sample of a study of blood T cell repertoires in COVID-19. The assay was immunoSEQ multiplex PCR, and TCRdb's table has in-frame clones only and misses some. This sample has approximately 450,000 clones, with 75% to 90% found just once. The sequenced sample consisted of peripheral blood. The receptor source for this set is a woman in her twenties or thirties with acute or convalescent COVID-19. Each CDR3 is given with its conserved first and last residue. The D gene is left open where the match is weak. Only part of the rows carry a size: once, few, many, or a class if the clone is expanded.

TRBJ2-3	TRBD2	TRBV7-2	.	TGTGCCAGCAGCTATGGGACTAGCGGGGGATCAGATACGCAGTATTTT	CASSYGTSGGSDTQYF
TRBJ1-1	.	TRBV29-1	few	TGCAGCGCCATCGGGGATGAAACTGAAGCTTTCTTT	CSAIGDETEAFF
TRBJ1-1	TRBD1	TRBV5-1	once	TGCGCCAGCAGTCTACAGGGGACTAACACTGAAGCTTTCTTT	CASSLQGTNTEAFF
TRBJ2-7	.	TRBV10-3	.	TGTGCCATCAGTGACGGCTACGAGCAGTACTTC	CAISDGYEQYF
TRBJ1-1	.	TRBV5-5	.	TGTGCCAGCAGCGCTGGAAGCGGGGATACTGAAGCTTTCTTT	CASSAGSGDTEAFF
TRBJ1-2	.	TRBV28	.	TGTGCCAGCCGGGACAAAGACTTCTATGGCTACACCTTC	CASRDKDFYGYTF
TRBJ2-6	.	TRBV4-2	once	TGTGCCAGCAGCCAAGTTTCCAGCTCTGGGGCCAACGTCCTGACTTTC	CASSQVSSSGANVLTF
TRBJ1-2	TRBD1	TRBV28	once	TGTGCCAGCAGACCCGGGACAGCCGTTTATGGCTACACCTTC	CASRPGTAVYGYTF
TRBJ2-7	TRBD2	TRBV5-1	.	TGCGCCAGCAGCGTGCGGGGGGACGCCTCCTACGAGCAGTACTTC	CASSVRGDASYEQYF
TRBJ2-2	.	TRBV30	.	TGTGCCTGGAGTGTATTTCGTGACAGCCCCCCCTACGCCGGGGAGCTGTTTTTT	CAWSVFRDSPPYAGELFF
TRBJ1-1	TRBD1	TRBV7-6	.	TGTGCCAGCAGCTTAGCGCTAACAGGGGTCGGTTTGAACACTGAAGCTTTCTTT	CASSLALTGVGLNTEAFF
TRBJ1-1	.	TRBV15	.	TGTGCCACCAGCAGTGGGGACACCCACACTGAAGCTTTCTTT	CATSSGDTHTEAFF
TRBJ2-7	TRBD1	TRBV5-6	.	TGTGCCAGCAGCTTAGGGACAGGGATTTACCAGCAGTACTTC	CASSLGTGIYQQYF
TRBJ2-7	TRBD2	TRBV5-4	few	TGTGCCAGCAGCTTGGGATCTAGCGGGGGGGTACTCTACGAGCAGTACTTC	CASSLGSSGGVLYEQYF
TRBJ1-1	.	TRBV7-9	.	TGTGCCAGCAGCTTTCGAGGGGAGGGCACTGAAGCTTTCTTT	CASSFRGEGTEAFF
TRBJ1-3	.	TRBV5-8	.	TGTGCCAGCAGCCTGTGGGGGGGGGCGCGTGGAAACACCATATATTTT	CASSLWGGARGNTIYF
TRBJ1-6	.	TRBV7-3	.	TGTGCCAGCAGCTTAACCCCCGGGGGGGCACCCCTCCACTTT	CASSLTPGGAPLHF
TRBJ1-5	.	TRBV28	once	TGTGCCAGCACCCTCTGGGCAGATTCTCAGCCCCAGCATTTT	CASTLWADSQPQHF
TRBJ1-1	.	TRBV24-1	.	TGTGCCACCAGTGATTTGGCCGGGAGAAGGTTCAAGGGTAACACTGAAGCTTTCTTT	CATSDLAGRRFKGNTEAFF
TRBJ2-7	TRBD1	TRBV5-4	.	TGTGCCAGCAGCACAGAGGGACAGGTCCTCTACGAGCAGTACTTC	CASSTEGQVLYEQYF
TRBJ2-5	TRBD2	TRBV9	.	TGTGCCAGCAGCGCCCGACTAGCGTTGGAGACCCAGTACTTC	CASSARLALETQYF
TRBJ2-5	.	TRBV6-2/TRBV6-3	.	TGTGCCAGCAGTTATGGCGGGGGCGATTACCAAGAGACCCAGTACTTC	CASSYGGGDYQETQYF
TRBJ1-6	TRBD1	TRBV25-1	once	TGTGCCAGCAGTTCCTTCCGACAGGGGAGTTATAATTCACCCCTCCATTTT	CASSSFRQGSYNSPLHF
TRBJ2-5	.	TRBV11-2	.	TGTGCCAGCAGCCCACAAGAGACCCAGTACTTC	CASSPQETQYF
TRBJ2-3	.	TRBV3-1/TRBV3-2	.	TGTGCCAGCAGCCAATTGGGACGCAGGGGTACGCAGTATTTT	CASSQLGRRGTQYF
TRBJ2-5	TRBD2	TRBV2	.	TGTGCCAGCAGTGGGGCTGGGCGGGGGGCCAGGGAGACCCAGTACTTC	CASSGAGRGARETQYF
TRBJ2-7	.	TRBV7-8	.	TGTGCCAGCAGCCTGCAAGGTGGAGGAACCTACGAGCAGTACTTC	CASSLQGGGTYEQYF
TRBJ1-2	.	TRBV14	once	TGTGCCAGCAGCCCACCGTACGGGGGGCTCGGCTACACCTTC	CASSPPYGGLGYTF
TRBJ1-4	.	TRBV19	once	TGTGCCAGTAGCCTATGGGGCAACGAAAAACTGTTTTTT	CASSLWGNEKLFF
TRBJ1-1	.	TRBV28	.	TGTGCCAGCAGCTCCCCCGGGGGGCTGGGAATCGCTGAAGCTTTCTTT	CASSSPGGLGIAEAFF
TRBJ1-3	.	TRBV7-3	few	TGTGCCAGCAGCTCCCACAGGGCGGACACCATATATTTT	CASSSHRADTIYF
TRBJ2-2	.	TRBV6-5	.	TGTGCCAGCAGTCCCAGGGAACCCAACACCGGGGAGCTGTTTTTT	CASSPREPNTGELFF
TRBJ2-2	TRBD2	TRBV19	.	TGTGCCAGTAGTAAACTAGCGGGGGTTGGCACCGGGGAGCTGTTTTTT	CASSKLAGVGTGELFF
TRBJ2-7	.	TRBV5-4	.	TGTGCCAGCAGCTCAGGGGCAGGGGCACCTGGTGAGCAGTACTTC	CASSSGAGAPGEQYF
TRBJ2-7	.	TRBV28	.	TGTGCCAGCAGTTTATGGGGGGGGGACACAGTCCCGACCTACGAGCAGTACTTC	CASSLWGGDTVPTYEQYF
TRBJ2-3	.	TRBV7-2	.	TGTGCCAGCAGCTTCCACACAGATACGCAGTATTTT	CASSFHTDTQYF
TRBJ2-7	TRBD1	TRBV2	.	TGTGCCAGCAGTGAAGCGCTTGCAGGACAGGGATTCTCCTACGAGCAGTACTTC	CASSEALAGQGFSYEQYF
TRBJ2-7	.	TRBV5-4	once	TGTGCCAGCAGCTTGCCCTCAGACGGAGACTACGAGCAGTACTTC	CASSLPSDGDYEQYF
TRBJ2-1	TRBD2	TRBV5-4	.	TGTGCCAGCAGCCGACTTAGCGGGGGCCGCTACAATGAGCAGTTCTTC	CASSRLSGGRYNEQFF
TRBJ1-3	.	TRBV28	.	TGTGCCAGCAGTCCCTTTGGCAGGGCTGGTGGAAACACCATATATTTT	CASSPFGRAGGNTIYF
TRBJ2-5	TRBD2	TRBV2	.	TGTGCCAGCAGTGTCTTGGCGGGGGGGCAAGAGACCCAGTACTTC	CASSVLAGGQETQYF
TRBJ2-3	.	TRBV24-1	.	TGTGCCACCAGTGATTTGTACCAGGGAGGTATAGATACGCAGTATTTT	CATSDLYQGGIDTQYF
TRBJ2-5	.	TRBV6-5	.	TGTGCCAGCAGTTACTCTATCGGCAGGTCCCAAGAGACCCAGTACTTC	CASSYSIGRSQETQYF
TRBJ2-3	.	TRBV11-2	.	TGTGCCAGCAGCTTAGCTGGCGTGCGGGGCACAGATACGCAGTATTTT	CASSLAGVRGTDTQYF
TRBJ2-3	TRBD2	TRBV2	.	TGTGCCAGCAGGAAACTAGCGGGGGGGCTGATTGATCCTAGCACAGATACGCAGTATTTT	CASRKLAGGLIDPSTDTQYF
TRBJ2-7	TRBD1	TRBV19	.	TGTGCCAGTAGTCGCTCTGCGGGACAGGGGTACGAGCAGTACTTC	CASSRSAGQGYEQYF
TRBJ2-5	TRBD1	TRBV19	.	TGTGCCACTCGCCGGGACAGGGGAGAGACCCAGTACTTC	CATRRDRGETQYF
TRBJ1-4	.	TRBV2	.	TGTGCCACCCTCCGAGGGAATAATGAAAAACTGTTTTTT	CATLRGNNEKLFF
TRBJ2-6	.	TRBV24-1	.	TGTGCCACCAGTGACAGCTCTGGGGCCAACGTCCTGACTTTC	CATSDSSGANVLTF
TRBJ1-6	.	TRBV6-5	.	TGTGCCAGCAACCGGGACTTTTCGGCACCCCTCCACTTT	CASNRDFSAPLHF
TRBJ1-1	TRBD1	TRBV7-2	.	TGTGCCAGCAGCCCCCGACAGGGGACGGGGGGCACTGAAGCTTTCTTT	CASSPRQGTGGTEAFF
TRBJ1-3	.	TRBV3-1/TRBV3-2	.	TGTGCCAGCAGAGCAACAGGGTCTGGAAACACCATATATTTT	CASRATGSGNTIYF
TRBJ1-4	.	TRBV9	many	TGTGCCAGCAGCGTAGGTCACAGGCCTGATGAAAAACTGTTTTTT	CASSVGHRPDEKLFF
TRBJ1-2	.	TRBV3-1/TRBV3-2	.	TGTGCCAGCAGCCGGTCAGAAAACTATGGCTACACCTTC	CASSRSENYGYTF
TRBJ1-1	TRBD1	TRBV30	.	TGTGCCTTAATAAACAGGGGCAACACTGAAGCTTTCTTT	CALINRGNTEAFF
TRBJ1-1	.	TRBV5-5	.	TGTGCCAGCAGCCCTGACGCTAACAGGTTAGCTGAAGCTTTCTTT	CASSPDANRLAEAFF
TRBJ2-5	TRBD2	TRBV7-3	.	TGTGCCAGCAGCCTCCAGCGAAGCGGGGGGACGTACCAAGAGACCCAGTACTTC	CASSLQRSGGTYQETQYF